This T cell receptor beta chain emerged from a study of cytomegalovirus exposure and HLA in healthy donors. Overall study findings and caveats: Most observed TCR sequences were rare, whereas some public TCRs were detected in many donors.

The germline gives CDR1 SGHNT, CDR2 YYREEE (reference sequence). This CDR3 has 16 residues. Trimming cost V 3 bases and J 5 bases; bases outside gene matches: 5. PCR primers comprised 60 Vbeta and 13 Jbeta primers. TCRdb keeps only in-frame clones here, not all; method: immunoSEQ multiplex PCR. The sample records fewer than 90,000 clones, 76% being singletons. A word on this clone: The antigen is not known.

The TCR was taken from a male donor in good health and CMV-seronegative. Sequencing was performed on PBMCs. The V call is TRBV5-4, the J call TRBJ2-2; TRBD2 aligns across 12 bases. The CDR3 sequence: CASSSGTSGLTGELFF. CDR3 in DNA: TGTGCCAGCAGCTCCGGGACTAGCGGGTTGACCGGGGAGCTGTTTTTT.